One and the same sample provided the 22 T cell receptor beta chains below, sequenced in a study of post-analysis software for immune sequencing data. Researchers reported that TCR beta cDNA libraries carried unique molecular identifiers. One entry per CDR3 protein results from TCRdb running MiXCR on the PCR reads. The sample shows about 770,000 distinct CDR3 sequences, just over 45% of them seen only once. These TCRs are of unknown antigen specificity. Overall study results and limits: Higher frequency in patients than in controls was seen for about 5 TRBV segments, with TRBV5-6, TRBV5-1 and TRBV20-1 among them.

Sequences were obtained from blood. The receptors were sampled from a girl aged 5-17 years with multiple sclerosis.

The rearrangement joins TRBV28 to TRBJ2-3, with TRBD2 identical over 9 bases. V trimming: 2 bases; J trimming: 2 bases; junction bases outside the gene matches: 5. Germline V gene data show CDR1 as MDHEN and CDR2 as SYDVKM. CDR3 length equals 16 residues. The CDR3 region is CASSLRLAGPTDTQYF. CDR3 DNA: TGTGCCAGCAGTTTAAGGCTAGCGGGGCCCACAGATACGCAGTATTTT.

This clonotype turned up a few times. One end of the junction fails to match germline, which may point to a read error. The chain recombines TRBV6-1 with TRBJ1-2; D unresolved. Germline V CDR1 and CDR2: MNHNS, SASEGT. The CDR3 is 13 residues long. The CDR3 DNA is TGCCCCAGCGTTCACAGACGGGGTTATGGCTACACCTTC. Protein sequence: CPSVHRRGYGYTF.

Only a few counts were recorded for this clonotype. J is TRBJ2-1 and V is TRBV5-1; TRBD2 might be the D (5 bases). The germline CDR1 and CDR2 sequences are SGHRS and YFSETQ. V dropped 2 bases and J dropped 8 bases, with 14 bases sitting between them. This CDR3 has 14 residues. The CDR3 sequence is CASSLEGTDDEQFF. The CDR3 DNA reads TGCGCCAGCAGCTTAGAGGGCACCGACGATGAGCAGTTCTTC.

The rearrangement links TRBV15 to TRBJ2-7, with D possibly TRBD2 on 6 matching bases. Germline CDR1 is LNHNV and CDR2 is YYDKDF (reference sequence). The CDR3 totals 16 residues. Trimming took 4 bases from V and 1 from J, leaving 17 bases between them. CDR3 coding DNA: TGTGCCACCAGCACTCCGACTAGTTCGGGGTCCTACGAGCAGTACTTC. Translation: CATSTPTSSGSYEQYF.

This clonotype was detected only a few times. This chain links TRBV7-8 with TRBJ1-2; 7 bases map to TRBD1. Trimming removed 6 bases from V and 8 bases from J; junction bases left unmatched: 21. Germline V gene data show CDR1 as SGHVS and CDR2 as FQNEAQ. The CDR3 has 17 amino acids. Here the CDR3 DNA reads TGTGCCAGCAGTCCGACAACTAACAGGGGCCCCGATGAAGGCTACACCTTC. The encoded protein is CASSPTTNRGPDEGYTF.

The chain recombines TRBV10-3 with TRBJ2-1; no firm D call. The V gene's germline CDR1 is ENHRY and CDR2 SYGVKD. V dropped 7 bases and J dropped 6 bases, with 16 bases sitting between them. The CDR3 contains 14 residues. In nucleotides, the CDR3 is TGTGCCATCACCCCTTCGATTAAGGGCAATGAGCAGTTCTTC. It codes for CAITPSIKGNEQFF.

The V gene is TRBV12-3 or TRBV12-4, the J gene TRBJ1-6; 7 bases line up with TRBD1. The CDR3 has 15 residues. V was clipped by 6 bases and J by 8 bases; unmatched bases: 10. The DNA of the CDR3 is TGTGCCAGCAGAGGGGACAGCCCAAATTATTCACCCCTCCACTTT. Translated, it gives CASRGDSPNYSPLHF.

The J gene is TRBJ2-3, the V gene TRBV20-1; D uncertain. Per the germline V gene, CDR1 is DFQATT and CDR2 is SNEGSKA (reference sequence). V dropped 1 base and J dropped 3 bases, with 11 bases sitting between them. The CDR3 totals 14 residues. As DNA, the CDR3 is TGCAGTGCTAGAGTAGACATTGGGACAGATACGCAGTATTTT. Its protein product is CSARVDIGTDTQYF.

J is TRBJ1-2 and V is TRBV27, with a weak D call TRBD1 (6 bases). Germline loops: CDR1 MNHEY, CDR2 SMNVEV (reference sequence). Trimming took off 3 bases at V and 0 bases at J, with 17 bases between the two ends. This CDR3 has 17 amino acids. CDR3 loop: CASSLRPQGTANYGYTF. For the CDR3, the DNA is TGTGCCAGCAGTTTGCGCCCACAGGGAACGGCTAACTATGGCTACACCTTC.

The chain recombines TRBV6-4 with TRBJ2-3, with a tentative D call TRBD2 (6 bases). The V and J ends lost 2 bases and 2 bases respectively, with 11 bases between them. From germline, CDR1 is MRHNA and CDR2 SNTAGT. The CDR3 contains 15 residues. CDR3 sequence: CASSDPGLHTDTQYF. In DNA, the CDR3 is TGTGCCAGCAGTGACCCGGGACTGCACACAGATACGCAGTATTTT.

The J gene is TRBJ2-4, the V gene TRBV13, with 8 positions matching TRBD1. The end of the DNA aligns better with TRBJ2-7, so the J call may be wrong. Germline lookup yields CDR1 PRHDT and CDR2 FYEKMQ (reference sequence). This CDR3 region has 13 residues. CDR3 sequence reads: CASSPRTGNEQYF. The CDR3 region has the DNA TGTGCCAGCAGCCCTAGGACAGGGAACGAGCAGTACTTC.

V gene TRBV7-2 combines with J gene TRBJ2-5, with 7 bases lining up with TRBD2. The junction had 8 bases not matched to a gene; V was cut back by 0 bases and J by 4 bases. There are 16 residues in the CDR3. Germline CDR1 and CDR2: SGHTA and FQGNSA. This chain's CDR3 is CASSLAGRGRSETQYF. The CDR3 nucleotides read TGTGCCAGCAGCTTAGCGGGGAGGGGCCGATCAGAGACCCAGTACTTC.

Comments on this clonotype: Germline is not matched at one junction end, which may reflect a read error. The genes are TRBV20-1 and TRBJ2-1, with D hard to call. Germline V gene data show CDR1 as DFQATT and CDR2 as SNEGSKA (reference sequence). CDR3 size: 13 residues. CDR3 amino acids: CSALSPSHNEQFF. CDR3 DNA sequence: TGCAGTGCCTTGAGCCCCTCCCACAATGAGCAGTTCTTC.

This clonotype has only one observation. The chain uses TRBV6-1 and TRBJ2-7; tentatively, D is TRBD1 or TRBD2 (5 bases each). Per the germline V gene, CDR1 is MNHNS and CDR2 is SASEGT. This CDR3 region has 15 residues. Trimming shortened V by 7 bases and J by 3 bases, and 19 bases separated the two germline ends. The CDR3 DNA reads TGTGCCAGCACCCCGGGGACGGAGGTTCGCTACGAGCAGTACTTC. Its protein product is CASTPGTEVRYEQYF.

The chain links TRBV28 to TRBJ2-1; D is unresolved. There are 15 residues in the CDR3. Looked up from germline, CDR1 is MDHEN and CDR2 is SYDVKM. V gave up 2 bases and J gave up 5 bases, with 13 bases separating them. The CDR3 DNA follows: TGTGCCAGCAGTTTAGAGGAGAATCTCGACAATGAGCAGTTCTTC. Residues: CASSLEENLDNEQFF.

This clonotype came up a few times. The junction does not match germline at one end; this may be a read error. The rearrangement joins TRBV9 to TRBJ2-5, with D perhaps matching TRBD1 or TRBD2 (6 bases each). The closer fit of TRBJ2-7 to the DNA end suggests the J call may be wrong. The CDR3 length is 16 residues. Germline lookup yields CDR1 SGDLS and CDR2 YYNGEE. CDR3 in DNA: TGTACCAGCAGCGTAGGAGGGGGGATCCTGACCTACGAGCAGTACTTC. Translation: CTSSVGGGILTYEQYF.

V gene TRBV12-3 or TRBV12-4 combines with J gene TRBJ2-7; D is unresolved. This CDR3 spans 11 amino acids. Trimming took 6 bases from V and 4 from J, leaving 7 bases between them. Here the CDR3 reads CASRKAYEQYF. The CDR3 nucleotides read TGTGCCAGCAGAAAAGCATACGAGCAGTACTTC.

There are a few counts of this clonotype. This chain links TRBV28 with TRBJ2-3; 8 bases line up with TRBD2. The V and J ends lost 5 bases and 5 bases, in that order; junction bases with no gene match: 9. CDR1 MDHEN and CDR2 SYDVKM come from the germline V gene. The CDR3 runs 15 residues. The CDR3 DNA reads TGTGCCAGCAGTCTAGCTAGCGGGCGACTAGATACGCAGTATTTT. Translation: CASSLASGRLDTQYF.

This clonotype was seen ten or more times. The chain combines TRBV10-3 with TRBJ2-3; 10 bases match TRBD2. Looked up from germline, CDR1 is ENHRY and CDR2 is SYGVKD. There are 15 residues in the CDR3. The ends lost 6 bases at V and 2 bases at J; junction bases unmatched: 5. The CDR3 DNA follows: TGTGCCATCAGCCCCGGGACTAGCGTCACAGATACGCAGTATTTT. Its translation: CAISPGTSVTDTQYF.

The chain recombines TRBV7-9 with TRBJ2-5; TRBD2 matches 8 bases. This CDR3 has 15 residues. CDR1 is SEHNR, CDR2 FQNEAQ, per germline (reference sequence). J lost 3 bases, V lost 4 bases, and 7 bases had no gene match. The CDR3 spells CASSSPGLGKETQYF. The CDR3 DNA follows: TGTGCCAGCAGCTCCCCGGGACTAGGAAAAGAGACCCAGTACTTC.

The chain joins TRBV29-1 to TRBJ2-3; the D is unclear. V shed 5 bases and J shed 0 bases, with 9 bases lying between them. This CDR3 comprises 13 residues. Germline V gene lookup returns CDR1 SQVTM and CDR2 ANQGSEA. For the CDR3, the DNA is TGCAGCGTTAGGTCGACTAGCACAGATACGCAGTATTTT. This gives the protein CSVRSTSTDTQYF.

CDR3 residues: CASSPMKGGVQETQYF. CDR3 nucleotide sequence: TGTGCCAGCAGCCCAATGAAAGGGGGAGTCCAAGAGACCCAGTACTTC. The rearrangement uses TRBV7-9 and TRBJ2-5, with D possibly TRBD1 on 6 matching bases. The V gene lost 5 bases and the J gene lost 1 base, with 17 bases spanning the gap. The CDR3 consists of 16 residues. Germline V gene data show CDR1 as SEHNR and CDR2 as FQNEAQ (reference sequence).